The subject of this entry is one T cell receptor beta chain. The antigen is not known. This record belongs to a study of T-cell reconstitution after alpha-beta-depleted transplantation in children. Overall study findings and caveats: There were some patients whose high TCRbeta diversity at day 60 came from surviving recipient T cells and thymic progenitors.

Per germline, CDR1 DFQATT and CDR2 SNEGSKA (reference sequence). The CDR3 covers 15 residues. With V trimmed by 4 bases and J by 3 bases, 11 bases remained unmatched. Unique molecular identifiers tagged the TCRbeta library. TCRdb reanalysed the PCR reads using MiXCR and keeps one entry per CDR3 protein. The sample shows about 500,000 distinct CDR3 sequences, about 10% of them seen only once. The clonotype was recovered from a female patient aged 2-10 years who had a stem cell transplant for aplastic anemia, so the T cells may come from the graft donor. Source: PBMCs, mostly from graft donor cells, taken 180 days after TCRalphabeta/CD19-depleted stem cell transplant. The chain couples TRBV20-1 to TRBJ2-7, with 8 bases matching TRBD2. CDR3 protein: CSAMILAGSDYEQYV. As DNA, the CDR3 is TGCAGTGCTATGATTCTAGCGGGTTCGGACTACGAGCAGTACGTC.